Below are 6 T cell receptor beta chains sequenced from a single sample in a study of blood T cell repertoires in COVID-19. Profiled with immunoSEQ multiplex PCR; TCRdb holds only in-frame clones, not every one. The table shows roughly 18,000 clones, with over 75% occurring only once. The material sequenced was peripheral blood. The source of these receptors is a man in his 70s with COVID-19, enrolled during active disease.

The gene calls are TRBV24-1 and TRBJ1-5; D is unclear. There are 15 residues in the CDR3. V was clipped by 2 bases and J by 2 bases, with 9 bases between them. Germline-derived CDR1 and CDR2 are KGHDR and SFDVKD. The CDR3 DNA follows: TGTGCCACCAGTGATTGGGGAGGAGGCAATCAGCCCCAGCATTTT. Translating gives CATSDWGGGNQPQHF.

The chain employs TRBV6-6 and TRBJ2-4; D remains ambiguous. The germline gives CDR1 MNHNY, CDR2 SVGAGI (reference sequence). This CDR3 is 14 amino acids long. V lost 6 bases to trimming and J lost 6 bases, with 15 bases between them. CDR3 nucleotide sequence: TGTGCCAGCAGGAACGCCTACCCGGGAAACATTCAGTACTTC. Protein product: CASRNAYPGNIQYF.

This chain connects TRBV20-1 to TRBJ1-1; a possible D gene is TRBD1 (6 bases). Trimming pared 3 bases from V and 1 base from J, leaving 15 bases between. This CDR3 has 15 residues. Germline CDR1 reads DFQATT; CDR2 reads SNEGSKA (reference sequence). The CDR3 is CSASYSGRGNTEAFF. The CDR3 DNA follows: TGCAGTGCTAGTTATTCGGGCAGGGGGAACACTGAAGCTTTCTTT.

The chain couples TRBV5-4 to TRBJ2-2, with 7 bases fitting TRBD2. Germline V CDR1 and CDR2: SGHNT, YYREEE (reference sequence). The CDR3 sequence is 16 residues long. V trimming: 3 bases; J trimming: 4 bases; junction bases outside the gene matches: 9. CDR3 in amino acids: CASSSGGHLVTGELFF. The DNA for the CDR3 is TGTGCCAGCAGCTCGGGGGGTCACCTGGTCACCGGGGAGCTGTTTTTT.

The rearrangement links TRBV5-6 to TRBJ1-2; the D is unclear. V was cut by 4 bases and J by 3 bases, with 7 bases left in between. Germline assignment: CDR1 SGHDT and CDR2 YYEEEE. CDR3 size: 12 residues. CDR3 coding DNA: TGTGCCAGCAGCGTTAGAGACTATGGCTACACCTTC. This sequence encodes CASSVRDYGYTF.

V usage is TRBV10-3 and J usage is TRBJ2-1; perhaps TRBD2 as D (5 bases). This CDR3 comprises 13 residues. V was pared by 6 bases and J by 3 bases, with 9 bases between. Germline V lookup: CDR1 ENHRY, CDR2 SYGVKD. The CDR3 DNA follows: TGTGCCATCAGGAACACTAGCTACAATGAGCAGTTCTTC. Protein sequence: CAIRNTSYNEQFF.